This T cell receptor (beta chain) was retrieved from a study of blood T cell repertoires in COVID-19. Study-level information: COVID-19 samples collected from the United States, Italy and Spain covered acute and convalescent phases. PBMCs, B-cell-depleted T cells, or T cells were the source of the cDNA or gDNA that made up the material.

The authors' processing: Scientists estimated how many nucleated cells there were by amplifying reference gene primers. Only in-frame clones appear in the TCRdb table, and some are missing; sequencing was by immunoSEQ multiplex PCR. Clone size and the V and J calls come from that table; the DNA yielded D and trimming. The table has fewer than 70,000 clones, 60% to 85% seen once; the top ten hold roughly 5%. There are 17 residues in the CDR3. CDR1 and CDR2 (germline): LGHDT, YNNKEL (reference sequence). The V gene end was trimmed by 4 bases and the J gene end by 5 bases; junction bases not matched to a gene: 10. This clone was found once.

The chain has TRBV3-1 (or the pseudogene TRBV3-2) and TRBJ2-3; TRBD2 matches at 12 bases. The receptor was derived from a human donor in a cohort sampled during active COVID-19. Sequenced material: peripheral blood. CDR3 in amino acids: CASSPSTSGSRGDTQYF. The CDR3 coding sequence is TGTGCCAGCAGCCCCTCGACTAGCGGGAGCCGGGGAGATACGCAGTATTTT.